The 24 T cell receptor beta chains reported below all come from one sample, sequenced in a study of CD8 T cells in ankylosing spondylitis (dated by TCRdb to between 2016 and 2019). Summary of the overall study and its limitations: A TCR beta motif made up of under ten highly homologous amino acid variants appeared to be characteristic of blood from ankylosing spondylitis patients.

These TCRs are of unknown antigen specificity. The library came from 5' RACE. TCRdb records Illumina HiSeq 2500 as the sequencer. TCRdb took the public reads, trimmed them with fastp at Q25, ran MiXCR for clone calling and kept in-frame beta chains. Every CDR3 protein is listed once, alongside the most common genes and DNA of its rows. Across this sample there are around 450,000 distinct CDR3 sequences, with roughly 25% seen only once. Clones ranked in the top ten supply 0.89% of the sample. The sequenced material came from blood, either unsorted or a sorted T cell fraction (not recorded which). The receptors stem from a male donor with ankylosing spondylitis.

Only a few counts were recorded for this clonotype. The V and J genes are TRBV5-1 and TRBJ2-3, with 13 bases lining up with TRBD2. Germline-derived CDR1 and CDR2 are SGHRS and YFSETQ. This CDR3 spans 19 amino acids. With V trimmed by 3 bases and J by 7 bases, 17 bases remained unmatched. Here the CDR3 reads CASSSGTSGTVFERNTQYF. In DNA, the CDR3 is TGCGCCAGCAGCTCAGGGACTAGCGGGACGGTCTTTGAGAGGAATACGCAGTATTTT.

The gene calls are TRBV20-1 and TRBJ2-1, with 12 bases aligning to TRBD2. CDR1 and CDR2 (germline): DFQATT, SNEGSKA (reference sequence). The CDR3 has 15 amino acids. The V and J ends lost 4 bases and 2 bases, in that order; junction bases with no gene match: 3. The CDR3 spells CSATGTSGPYNEQFF. CDR3 coding DNA: TGCAGTGCTACCGGGACTAGCGGGCCCTACAATGAGCAGTTCTTC.

The chain is built from TRBV20-1 and TRBJ1-1; possibly TRBD1 for D (6 bases). The CDR3 spans 14 residues. Per germline, CDR1 DFQATT and CDR2 SNEGSKA (reference sequence). The germline V and J ends were trimmed by 3 bases and 4 bases, with 15 bases remaining between them. The CDR3 here is CSARVTGMSTEAFF. The CDR3 nucleotides read TGCAGTGCTAGGGTAACAGGGATGAGCACTGAAGCTTTCTTT.

The V call is TRBV5-1, the J call TRBJ2-7; TRBD1 aligns across 7 bases. Per the germline V gene, CDR1 is SGHRS and CDR2 is YFSETQ. V gave up 2 bases and J gave up 3 bases; unmatched junction bases: 8. The CDR3 is 15 residues long. CDR3 in DNA: TGCGCCAGCAGCTTCGTGCCGGGACAGAACTACGAGCAGTACTTC. It codes for CASSFVPGQNYEQYF.

V usage is TRBV6-2 or TRBV6-3 and J usage is TRBJ2-1; a weak D match, TRBD1 (6 bases). Trimming pared 10 bases from V and 10 bases from J, leaving 17 bases between. CDR3 size: 12 residues. Germline V gene data show CDR1 as MNHEY and CDR2 as SVGEGT. The DNA of the CDR3 is TGTGCCACAACCCCCAGGGGCCAAGAGCAGTTCTTC. Encoded protein: CATTPRGQEQFF.

The rearrangement uses TRBV5-1 and TRBJ1-2; TRBD1 might be the D (6 bases). This CDR3 region has 17 residues. Germline lookup yields CDR1 SGHRS and CDR2 YFSETQ. Trimming removed 5 bases at V and 7 bases at J, with 27 bases between. The CDR3 reads CASSEGVGGFLTPGYTF. CDR3 in DNA: TGCGCCAGCAGTGAAGGTGTAGGGGGTTTCCTTACTCCTGGCTACACCTTC. The entire variable domain, with the rest obtained from reference TRBV5-1 and TRBJ1-2, is as follows: KAGVTQTPRYLIKTRGQQVTLSCSPISGHRSVSWYQQTPGQGLQFLFEYFSETQRNKGNFPGRFSGRQFSNSRSEMNVSTLELGDSALYLCASSEGVGGFLTPGYTFGSGTRLTVV.

This chain uses TRBV6-5 with TRBJ1-1, with D perhaps matching TRBD1 (5 bases). CDR3 length: 14 amino acids. Trimming pared 2 bases from V and 5 bases from J, leaving 12 bases between. Germline V gene data show CDR1 as MNHEY and CDR2 as SVGAGI. The CDR3 sequence: CASSYDFGGTEAFF. CDR3 coding DNA: TGTGCCAGCAGTTACGATTTTGGGGGTACTGAAGCTTTCTTT.

The table lists this clonotype with many counts. V is TRBV18 and J is TRBJ2-1; D is unresolved. The V gene's germline CDR1 is KGHSH and CDR2 LQKENI. The ends were cut back, 2 bases at V and 6 bases at J, with 5 bases in the middle. The CDR3 has 12 amino acids. In nucleotides, the CDR3 is TGTGCCAGCTCACCAGGTCGCAATGAGCAGTTCTTC. This sequence encodes CASSPGRNEQFF.

This rearrangement joins TRBV19 to TRBJ1-1; TRBD1 is a possible D gene (5 bases). The germline V gene has CDR1 LNHDA and CDR2 SQIVND (reference sequence). The CDR3 loop spans 16 amino acids. The ends were cut back, 6 bases at V and 5 bases at J, with 22 bases in the middle. This chain's CDR3 is CASRKPSSGTGTEAFF. CDR3 in DNA: TGTGCCAGTAGAAAACCTTCTTCCGGGACGGGAACTGAAGCTTTCTTT.

This clonotype was detected only a few times. This rearrangement joins TRBV11-3 to TRBJ2-1; maybe TRBD2 (6 bases). The length of the CDR3 is 14 residues. V lost 5 bases and J 7 bases, leaving 15 bases between the germline ends. Germline CDR1 reads SGHNT; CDR2 reads YENEEA. The CDR3: CASSPRDWRNEQFF. For the CDR3, the DNA is TGTGCCAGCAGCCCCCGGGACTGGCGTAATGAGCAGTTCTTC.

In its sample, this clonotype was seen a few times. The genes are TRBV10-3 and TRBJ2-1; D is uncertain. V was cut by 5 bases and J by 9 bases, with 8 bases left in between. This CDR3 is built from 11 residues. Germline CDR1 is ENHRY and CDR2 is SYGVKD. The CDR3: CAISSSREQFF. The CDR3 nucleotides read TGTGCCATCAGTTCAAGCCGTGAGCAGTTCTTC.

A few counts support this clonotype. The chain combines TRBV5-1 with TRBJ2-7; D uncertain. The CDR3 totals 14 residues. V lost 3 bases and J 0 bases, leaving 10 bases between the germline ends. Germline lookup yields CDR1 SGHRS and CDR2 YFSETQ. This chain's CDR3 is CASSSEANSYEQYF. Written as DNA, the CDR3 is TGCGCCAGCAGCTCTGAGGCTAACTCCTACGAGCAGTACTTC.

This clonotype showed up just a few times. This chain joins TRBV5-1 and TRBJ2-6; 7 bases match TRBD1. CDR3 size: 15 residues. After removal of 6 bases from V and 2 bases from J, the junction contained 5 bases not matched to a gene. The V gene's germline CDR1 is SGHRS and CDR2 YFSETQ. CDR3 amino acids: CASTQGGPGANVLTF. Here the CDR3 DNA reads TGCGCCAGCACTCAAGGGGGCCCTGGGGCCAACGTCCTGACTTTC.

Here the CDR3 reads CASSYRGPGGDQPQHF. As DNA, the CDR3 is TGTGCCAGCAGTTACCGGGGTCCCGGGGGGGATCAGCCCCAGCATTTT. The V and J genes are TRBV6-5 and TRBJ1-5; D is perhaps TRBD1 (5 bases). V was pared by 2 bases and J by 5 bases, with 16 bases between. Germline loops: CDR1 MNHEY, CDR2 SVGAGI. This CDR3 has 16 residues.

The V gene is TRBV5-1, the J gene TRBJ2-1, with D maybe TRBD1 (7 bases). Germline CDR1 and CDR2: SGHRS and YFSETQ. Trimming cost V 1 base and J 8 bases, with 13 bases left between them. The CDR3 has 14 amino acids. The chain's CDR3 is CASSLNDREDEQFF. CDR3 bases: TGCGCCAGCAGCTTGAATGACAGGGAGGATGAGCAGTTCTTC.

The chain is built from TRBV11-2 and TRBJ2-1; D is unresolved. This CDR3 region has 15 residues. The germline CDR1 and CDR2 sequences are SGHAT and FQNNGV. V lost 1 base and J 3 bases, leaving 10 bases between the germline ends. In DNA form, the CDR3 reads TGTGCCAGCAGCTTAGCGGGCACACTCTACAATGAGCAGTTCTTC. It yields the protein CASSLAGTLYNEQFF.

The V call is TRBV5-8, the J call TRBJ2-5; 8 bases are a match to TRBD2. The ends lost 6 bases at V and 2 bases at J; junction bases unmatched: 15. CDR1 and CDR2 (germline): SGHTS, YDEGEE. The CDR3 is 17 residues long. The DNA of the CDR3 is TGTGCCAGCACCTCACGTCGGGGGGGGCTCAATCAAGAGACCCAGTACTTC. Translating it yields CASTSRRGGLNQETQYF.

The chain carries TRBV29-1 and TRBJ1-1, with D uncertain. The germline V gene has CDR1 SQVTM and CDR2 ANQGSEA. This CDR3 comprises 12 residues. V was shortened by 4 bases and J by 1 base, with 7 bases between the two germline ends. CDR3 bases: TGCAGCGTTGCACGGCCGAACACTGAAGCTTTCTTT. It specifies CSVARPNTEAFF.

This clonotype was seen once. The chain recombines TRBV11-2 with TRBJ2-2; a weak D match, TRBD1 (5 bases). Germline V gene sequence: CDR1 SGHAT, CDR2 FQNNGV. The CDR3 contains 18 residues. V was clipped by 1 base and J by 4 bases, with 19 bases between them. The CDR3 sequence: CASSLVSGMAVGTGELFF. The CDR3 region has the DNA TGTGCCAGCAGCTTAGTGTCAGGGATGGCGGTAGGCACCGGGGAGCTGTTTTTT. The full variable domain, rest sourced from reference TRBV11-2 and TRBJ2-2, is EAGVAQSPRYKIIEKRQSVAFWCNPISGHATLYWYQQILGQGPKLLIQFQNNGVVDDSQLPKDRFSAERLKGVDSTLKIQPAKLEDSAVYLCASSLVSGMAVGTGELFFGEGSRLTVL.

This clonotype has more than one count but fewer than ten. CDR3 region: CAIRGTGTRNTEAFF. CDR3 DNA: TGTGCCATCAGGGGGACCGGGACACGGAACACTGAAGCTTTCTTT. This chain connects TRBV10-3 to TRBJ1-1; D possibly corresponds to TRBD1 (6 bases). The CDR3 loop spans 15 amino acids. Germline CDR1 reads ENHRY; CDR2 reads SYGVKD. Trimming took 6 bases from V and 1 from J, leaving 15 bases between them.

This chain links TRBV7-9 with TRBJ2-1; TRBD2 aligns across 10 bases. Germline-derived CDR1 and CDR2 are SEHNR and FQNEAQ (reference sequence). CDR3 length equals 16 residues. J was trimmed by 5 bases and V by 5 bases; bases with no gene match: 9. The CDR3 DNA reads TGTGCCAGCAGCCCTCCGTGGACTAGCGGAAACAATGAGCAGTTCTTC. Its protein is CASSPPWTSGNNEQFF.

This sequence joins TRBV27 and TRBJ2-3; tentative D call: TRBD2 (7 bases). Per the germline V gene, CDR1 is MNHEY and CDR2 is SMNVEV (reference sequence). This CDR3 has 15 residues. With 4 bases removed from V and 0 bases from J, the gap between germline ends came to 11 bases. CDR3 sequence reads: CASSSGDYSTDTQYF. The DNA of the CDR3 is TGTGCCAGCAGTTCAGGGGACTACAGCACAGATACGCAGTATTTT.

The CDR3 nucleotides read TGTGCCACCCAGACTAGCGGGGGCCCAATGACCCAGTACTTC. Its protein product is CATQTSGGPMTQYF. The chain joins TRBV6-1 to TRBJ2-5; 12 nucleotides match TRBD2. Trimming at V came to 10 bases and at J to 7 bases, leaving 10 bases not matched to a gene. The germline V gene encodes CDR1 MNHNS and CDR2 SASEGT. CDR3 length: 14 amino acids.

This clonotype was seen more than once but under ten times. One end of the junction is discordant with germline, which a read error may explain. J is TRBJ2-5 and V is TRBV2; TRBD1 matches at 8 bases. The CDR3 runs 13 residues. Germline V gene sequence: CDR1 SNHLY, CDR2 FYNNEI. CDR3 residues: CASSEATGASRDF. The CDR3, as DNA: TGTGCCAGCAGTGAAGCGACAGGGGCCAGTAGGGACTTC.